Listed here is a single TCR beta chain. TCRdb's copy holds only in-frame clones and misses some; the assay was immunoSEQ multiplex PCR. The profile shows some 60,000 clones, approximately 86% of them singletons. The data are from a study of OX40 agonist ivuxolimab in advanced cancers. Looked up from germline, CDR1 is MGHRA and CDR2 is YSYEKL. Trimming pared 0 bases from V and 4 bases from J, leaving 9 bases between. This CDR3 has 15 residues. The chain joins TRBV4-1 to TRBJ2-2; D uncertain. The sequence came from an adult with an advanced solid tumor such as melanoma, head and neck, liver or kidney cancer. The sequencing here drew on CD4+ or CD8+ T cells sorted from blood, taken in a trial of the OX40 agonist ivuxolimab. CDR3 sequence (DNA): TGCGCCAGCAGCCAAGATTTTGGCGGCACCGGGGAGCTGTTTTTT. Protein: CASSQDFGGTGELFF.